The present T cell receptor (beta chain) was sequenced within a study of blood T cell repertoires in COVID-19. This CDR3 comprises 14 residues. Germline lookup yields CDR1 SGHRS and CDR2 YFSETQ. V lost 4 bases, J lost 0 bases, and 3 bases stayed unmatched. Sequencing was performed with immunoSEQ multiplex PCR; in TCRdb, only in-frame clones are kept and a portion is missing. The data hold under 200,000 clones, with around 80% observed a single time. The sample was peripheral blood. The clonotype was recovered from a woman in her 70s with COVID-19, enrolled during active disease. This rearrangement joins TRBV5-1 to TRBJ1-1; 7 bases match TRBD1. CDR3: CASSLDRVNTEAFF. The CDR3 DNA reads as TGCGCCAGCAGCCTCGACAGGGTGAACACTGAAGCTTTCTTT. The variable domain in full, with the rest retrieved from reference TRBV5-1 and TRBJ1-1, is KAGVTQTPRYLIKTRGQQVTLSCSPISGHRSVSWYQQTPGQGLQFLFEYFSETQRNKGNFPGRFSGRQFSNSRSEMNVSTLELGDSALYLCASSLDRVNTEAFFGQGTRLTVV.